This is a list of T cell receptor beta chains from one sample in a study of preoperative IRX-2 immunotherapy in early breast cancer. Here immunoSEQ multiplex PCR was the method, and the copy in TCRdb shows in-frame clones only, minus some. Among approximately 98,000 clones, roughly 89% were seen once, and the ten largest hold roughly 2%. The sequenced sample was tumor tissue, obtained after IRX-2 immunotherapy. The receptors come from a human donor with breast cancer. The CDR3 runs from the conserved cysteine through the conserved F or W. A D gene is named only where the DNA matches it firmly. Clone size appears in some rows only: once, few, many, or a class for an expanded clone.

TRBV10-3	TRBJ1-4	NA	NA	TGTGCCATCAGTGAGGACAGCATAAATGAAAAACTGTTTTTT	CAISEDSINEKLFF
TRBV9	TRBJ2-3	NA	NA	TGTGCCAGCAGCCGGGACACCGGAGCCACAGATACGCAGTATTTT	CASSRDTGATDTQYF
TRBV19	TRBJ2-7	TRBD2	NA	TGTGCCAGTACGCGGGAGGGGGCAGGATACTACGAGCAGTACTTC	CASTREGAGYYEQYF
TRBV28	TRBJ1-1	NA	NA	TGTGCCAGCCCCCCTAGGGGACAACCGAACACTGAAGCTTTCTTT	CASPPRGQPNTEAFF
TRBV27	TRBJ2-1	TRBD2	NA	TGTGCCAGCAGTGGGACTAGCGGGAGGGCCGGTTACAATGAGCAGTTCTTC	CASSGTSGRAGYNEQFF
TRBV19	TRBJ2-2	NA	NA	TGTGCCAGTAGTAGGTACACCGGGGAGCTGTTTTTT	CASSRYTGELFF
TRBV15	TRBJ2-3	TRBD2	NA	TGTGCCACCAGCCCCCTCGGTGAACTAGCGGGAGGGCTGTCAGATACGCAGTATTTT	CATSPLGELAGGLSDTQYF
TRBV11-3	TRBJ1-2	NA	NA	TGTGCCAGCAGCTTGGGCGTCACGACCCTGCGGGGCTACACCTTC	CASSLGVTTLRGYTF
TRBV29-1	TRBJ2-3	TRBD2	NA	TGCAGCGTGACAGGGCGGGAGGGGACAGATACGCAGTATTTT	CSVTGREGTDTQYF
TRBV6-8	TRBJ1-2	TRBD1	NA	TGTGCCAGCAGCCGCCCCGACAGGGATCGTGGCTACACCTTC	CASSRPDRDRGYTF
TRBV29-1	TRBJ2-3	NA	NA	TGCAGCGTTATAACAGGGAGCACAGATACGCAGTATTTT	CSVITGSTDTQYF
TRBV10-1	TRBJ1-6	NA	NA	TGCGCCAGCAGTGACGGGGGGCGTTCACCCCTCCACTTT	CASSDGGRSPLHF
TRBV28	TRBJ2-7	NA	NA	TGTGCCAGTAATCAACCGGGAACGACCTACGAGCAGTACTTC	CASNQPGTTYEQYF
TRBV6-8	TRBJ2-7	NA	NA	TGTGCCAGCAGTTACTCGTCCAGGGGACCCTACGAGCAGTACTTC	CASSYSSRGPYEQYF
TRBV11-3	TRBJ1-1	NA	once	TGTGCCAGCAGCAAATCGGGGGATTTGAACACTGAAGCTTTCTTT	CASSKSGDLNTEAFF
TRBV28	TRBJ1-4	TRBD1	NA	TGTGCCAGCAGGCTCCAGGGGGCTGGAAATGAAAAACTGTTTTTT	CASRLQGAGNEKLFF
TRBV6-7	TRBJ1-3	NA	NA	TGTGCCAGCAGTTCCTCGTCTGGTGTCGGTACCGGAAACACCATATATTTT	CASSSSSGVGTGNTIYF
TRBV12-5	TRBJ1-1	NA	NA	TGTGCTAGTGGTTTGGACCCCCGGGGGAGTGAAGCTTTCTTT	CASGLDPRGSEAFF
TRBV5-1	TRBJ1-2	NA	NA	TGCGCCAGCAGCTTTGGGGGCGAAAACTATGGCTACACCTTC	CASSFGGENYGYTF
TRBV19	TRBJ1-1	NA	NA	TGTGCCAGTGACAGGCGGGGGACTGAAGCTTTCTTT	CASDRRGTEAFF
TRBV6-8	TRBJ2-1	TRBD2	NA	TGTGCCAGCAGTTGGGTAGCGGGAGCCTCGAATGAGCAGTTCTTC	CASSWVAGASNEQFF
TRBV5-1	TRBJ2-2	NA	NA	TGCGCCAGCAGCCCACAACAGGGTAGCACCGGGGAGCTGTTTTTT	CASSPQQGSTGELFF
TRBV19	TRBJ1-5	TRBD1	NA	TGTGCCAGTACTCAGGGGGCTTATAGCAATCAGCCCCAGCATTTT	CASTQGAYSNQPQHF
TRBV5-1	TRBJ1-1	TRBD1	NA	TGCGCCAGCAGCTTGGGGGGGACAGGGGACCTCACTGAAGCTTTCTTT	CASSLGGTGDLTEAFF
TRBV5-1	TRBJ2-1	TRBD1	NA	TGCGCCAGCAGCCCAAGGACAGGAGAGATGAATGAGCAGTTCTTC	CASSPRTGEMNEQFF
TRBV19	TRBJ2-5	TRBD2	NA	TGTGCCAGTAGTATAGGTTGGCGGGGGGCCGGGGAGACCCAGTACTTC	CASSIGWRGAGETQYF
TRBV28	TRBJ2-7	TRBD2	NA	TGTGCCAGCAGCGCCCACGGGGGTAGCGGGTACTACGAGCAGTACTTC	CASSAHGGSGYYEQYF
TRBV22-1	TRBJ2-1	NA	NA	TGTGCCACCAGTGTCCCAAACTACAATGAGCAGTTCTTC	CATSVPNYNEQFF
TRBV6-7	TRBJ1-2	NA	NA	TGTGCCAGCAGCTACGGACGGGCCTACACCTTC	CASSYGRAYTF
TRBV29-1	TRBJ2-1	TRBD1	few	TGCAGCGTTGGGGCCCCGACAGGGGGGAATGAGCAGTTCTTC	CSVGAPTGGNEQFF
TRBV5-1	TRBJ1-1	NA	NA	TGCGCCAGCAGCTTGATCCAGGGTGGAAACACTGAAGCTTTCTTT	CASSLIQGGNTEAFF
TRBV19	TRBJ1-1	NA	once	TGTGCCAGTAGCCCTCGCCCCCAGGGGACTGAAGCTTTCTTT	CASSPRPQGTEAFF
TRBV18	TRBJ2-3	TRBD2	NA	TGTGCCAGCTCACCATTAACTAGCGGGGGCCTCGGCACAGATACGCAGTATTTT	CASSPLTSGGLGTDTQYF
TRBV2	TRBJ2-5	TRBD2	once	TGTGCCAGCCACACTGGGGGGGAGGGAGAGACCCAGTACTTC	CASHTGGEGETQYF
TRBV25-1	TRBJ1-1	NA	NA	TGTGCCAGCAGTGACAGGGACACTGAAGCTTTCTTT	CASSDRDTEAFF
TRBV30	TRBJ2-7	NA	NA	TGTGCCTGGAGTGTTTGGGGGAGGACAGGAGGGGAGCAGTACTTC	CAWSVWGRTGGEQYF
TRBV30	TRBJ1-5	NA	NA	TGTGCCTGGAGTGTACGGAGCATTAATCAGCCCCAGCATTTT	CAWSVRSINQPQHF
TRBV19	TRBJ2-5	TRBD1	NA	TGTGCCAGTAGTATCGGGGACAGGGAGACCCAGTACTTC	CASSIGDRETQYF
TRBV5-1	TRBJ1-1	NA	NA	TGCGCCAGCAGCCACCAGACAGGGAACACTGAAGCTTTCTTT	CASSHQTGNTEAFF
TRBV1	TRBJ1-5	NA	NA	TGCGCCAGCAGCCACAGCCGGGAAAACATTTATCAGCCCCAGCATTTT	CASSHSRENIYQPQHF
TRBV6-8	TRBJ1-5	TRBD1	NA	TGTGCCAGCAGTCCCCGCCGGACAGGGGCTCTTGGCAATCAGCCCCAGCATTTT	CASSPRRTGALGNQPQHF
TRBV11-3	TRBJ2-3	TRBD2	NA	TGTGCCAGCAGCTTACCGGGACTAGCGGCAGATACGCAGTATTTT	CASSLPGLAADTQYF
TRBV6-8	TRBJ2-1	TRBD2	NA	TGTGCCAGCAGTGTTAGCGGGACGTACAATGAGCAGTTCTTC	CASSVSGTYNEQFF
TRBV5-1	TRBJ1-1	NA	NA	TGCGCCAGCAGCTTGGTGGGGCAGTACACTGAAGCTTTCTTT	CASSLVGQYTEAFF
TRBV30	TRBJ1-1	NA	NA	TGTGCCTGGAGTAAGGGCAGGGCGAACACTGAAGCTTTCTTT	CAWSKGRANTEAFF
TRBV5-1	TRBJ1-2	NA	NA	TGCGCCAGCAGCTTGGCCTACGGAAACTATGGCTACACCTTC	CASSLAYGNYGYTF
TRBV18	TRBJ1-4	NA	once	TGTGCCAGCTCACCACGAGGCGCCGCAACTAATGAAAAACTGTTTTTT	CASSPRGAATNEKLFF
TRBV9	TRBJ2-7	NA	NA	TGTGCCAGCAACGCAGACAGCTCCTACGAGCAGTACTTC	CASNADSSYEQYF